This entry is about one TCR beta chain. Only in-frame clones appear in the TCRdb table, and some are missing; sequencing was by immunoSEQ multiplex PCR. This sample has 150,000 to 200,000 clones, with around three quarters found just once. The data are from a study of blood T cell repertoires in COVID-19. Study-wide background: Sample material is recorded as cDNA or gDNA derived from T cells, B-cell-depleted T cells, or PBMCs.

CDR1 and CDR2 (germline): PRHDT, FYEKMQ (reference sequence). The CDR3 length is 12 residues. Deletions cut 8 bases from V and 8 bases from J, with 15 bases between. The receptor comes from a man aged 60-69 years with active or convalescent COVID-19. The chain couples TRBV13 to TRBJ1-2, with a weak D call TRBD1 (5 bases). Source material: peripheral blood. CDR3 bases: TGTGCCAGCTCACAGGAGTTTGACGGCTACACCTTC. It is translated as CASSQEFDGYTF.